The 28 T cell receptor beta chains in this list originate from one sample, sequenced in a study of patients and donors after allogeneic stem cell transplantation. One entry per CDR3 protein results from TCRdb running MiXCR on the RT-PCR reads. The sample gives roughly 200,000 distinct CDR3 sequences, roughly two fifths of which show up once; about 35% is in the top ten. Sequencing was performed on blood, either unsorted or a sorted T cell fraction (not recorded which). The receptors shown here come from a human donor who was either an allogeneic HSCT recipient or a stem cell or donor lymphocyte infusion donor (not recorded which). It is not recorded whose cells these are; they may come from a transplant donor.

This rearrangement joins TRBV7-9 to TRBJ2-7; 8 bases align to TRBD1. The CDR3 extends over 13 amino acids. Germline CDR1 and CDR2: SEHNR and FQNEAQ (reference sequence). With 5 bases clipped from V and 5 bases from J, the junction kept 5 bases outside the gene matches. CDR3 coding DNA: TGTGCCAGCAGCCAGGGACAGGTCGACGAGCAGTACTTC. Its translation is CASSQGQVDEQYF. Filled out from reference TRBV7-9 and TRBJ2-7, the complete variable domain reads DTGVSQNPRHKITKRGQNVTFRCDPISEHNRLYWYRQTLGQGPEFLTYFQNEAQLEKSRLLSDRFSAERPKGSFSTLEIQRTEQGDSAMYLCASSQGQVDEQYFGPGTRLTVT.

A remark on this clonotype: Its ends do not fully match the called genes, so a read error is possible. This chain connects TRBV7-6 to TRBJ1-4; a weak D match, TRBD1 (5 bases). This CDR3 contains 15 residues. The V gene's germline CDR1 is SGHVS and CDR2 FNYEAQ. CDR3 in DNA: TGTGCCAGCAGCGCCGGGACTGCAACTAGTGAAAAACTGTTTTTT. This encodes CASSAGTATSEKLFF.

The rearrangement uses TRBV5-1 and TRBJ2-2, with D unclear. CDR1 SGHRS and CDR2 YFSETQ come from the germline V gene. Between the trimmed V and J ends, which lost 7 bases and 6 bases, there was a span of 13 bases. CDR3 length: 13 amino acids. The CDR3 DNA is TGCGCCAGCTATGAAGAGTTGGCCGGGGAGCTGTTTTTT. This encodes CASYEELAGELFF.

The chain carries TRBV7-9 and TRBJ2-5; D is perhaps TRBD2 (6 bases). The CDR3 runs to 15 residues. CDR1 SEHNR and CDR2 FQNEAQ come from the germline V gene (reference sequence). V lost 1 base and J lost 5, with 14 bases in between. DNA for the CDR3: TGTGCCAGCAGCTTAGGTCGGGGGACTGAGGAGACCCAGTACTTC. As protein: CASSLGRGTEETQYF.

This clonotype was recorded once. The CDR3 DNA is TGTGCCAGCAGCTTAGAATGGGAAAGACACAATGAGCAGTTCTTC. As protein: CASSLEWERHNEQFF. The chain couples TRBV5-5 to TRBJ2-1, with unresolved D. Germline values: CDR1 SGHKS, CDR2 YYEKEE (reference sequence). The CDR3 runs to 15 residues. Trimming removed 2 bases at V and 5 bases at J, with 14 bases between.

The table lists this clonotype with a few counts. The V and J genes are TRBV19 and TRBJ1-5; perhaps TRBD1 as D (5 bases). The length of the CDR3 is 15 residues. The V gene's germline CDR1 is LNHDA and CDR2 SQIVND (reference sequence). V was clipped by 5 bases and J by 3 bases, with 14 bases between them. The DNA of the CDR3 is TGTGCCAGTAGTTCCAAGGACACTCCCAATCAGCCCCAGCATTTT. It specifies CASSSKDTPNQPQHF. Looking up the rest from reference TRBV19 and TRBJ1-5 gives the full variable domain: DGGITQSPKYLFRKEGQNVTLSCEQNLNHDAMYWYRQDPGQGLRLIYYSQIVNDFQKGDIAEGYSVSREKKESFPLTVTSAQKNPTAFYLCASSSKDTPNQPQHFGDGTRLSIL.

The rearrangement joins TRBV4-3 to TRBJ2-3; weak D call: TRBD2 (6 bases). From germline, CDR1 is LGHNA and CDR2 YSLEER. Trimming left V 1 base short and J 2 bases short, with 13 bases between. The CDR3 runs to 16 residues. This chain's CDR3 is CASSQVRGLFTDTQYF. The CDR3 DNA follows: TGCGCCAGCAGCCAAGTTAGGGGACTCTTCACAGATACGCAGTATTTT.

This clonotype occurred a few times. J is TRBJ2-3 and V is TRBV4-3; a possible D gene is TRBD2 (6 bases). V was cut by 1 base and J by 2 bases, with 10 bases left in between. CDR1 and CDR2 (germline): LGHNA, YSLEER. CDR3 length: 15 residues. The CDR3, as DNA: TGCGCCAGCAGCCAAGGCGGAGGGATCACAGATACGCAGTATTTT. It translates to CASSQGGGITDTQYF.

The CDR3 DNA reads TGTGCCAGCAGTTTACCCCGGACCAGGGGCTATGGCTACACCTTC. This sequence encodes CASSLPRTRGYGYTF. V usage is TRBV12-3 or TRBV12-4 and J usage is TRBJ1-2, with D tentatively TRBD1 (6 bases). The CDR3 totals 15 residues. V lost 2 bases to trimming and J lost 4 bases, with 14 bases between them.

In this sample, this clonotype turned up a few times. The junction differs from germline at one of its ends, possibly a read error. This rearrangement joins TRBV6-5 to TRBJ1-3; a weak D match, TRBD1 (5 bases). Germline CDR1 is MNHEY and CDR2 is SVGAGI. The CDR3 contains 15 residues. The CDR3 DNA reads TGTGCCAGCAGTTACGGGGACTCTGTGGGAAACACCTTATATTTT. Its translation: CASSYGDSVGNTLYF.

The rearrangement links TRBV5-5 to TRBJ2-1, with unresolved D. Germline loops: CDR1 SGHKS, CDR2 YYEKEE (reference sequence). The V and J ends lost 2 bases and 0 bases respectively, with 18 bases between them. This CDR3 has 18 amino acids. This CDR3 reads CASSFYDGAPSSYNEQFF. The CDR3 bases are TGTGCCAGCAGCTTTTACGACGGCGCCCCAAGCTCCTACAATGAGCAGTTCTTC.

The chain has TRBV7-7 and TRBJ2-1; the match to TRBD2 covers 7 bases. The CDR3 has 15 residues. V shed 1 base and J 7 bases; nucleotides not matched to a gene: 7. Germline V CDR1 and CDR2: SSHAT, FNYEAQ (reference sequence). The CDR3 nucleotides read TGTGCCAGCAGCTTAGGTCCGGGAGGCCTGAATGAGCAGTTCTTC. This sequence encodes CASSLGPGGLNEQFF. The variable domain in full, with the rest retrieved from reference TRBV7-7 and TRBJ2-1, is GAGVSQSPRYKVTKRGQDVTLRCDPISSHATLYWYQQALGQGPEFLTYFNYEAQPDKSGLPSDRFSAERPEGSISTLTIQRTEQRDSAMYRCASSLGPGGLNEQFFGPGTRLTVL.

The J gene is TRBJ2-2, the V gene TRBV2; tentative D call: TRBD2 (6 bases). This CDR3 is built from 16 residues. V shed 8 bases and J shed 0 bases, with 16 bases lying between them. In germline, CDR1 is SNHLY, CDR2 FYNNEI. CDR3 in DNA: TGTGCCAGCGAAGGGCCGGCGGGGACGAACACCGGGGAGCTGTTTTTT. Its translation: CASEGPAGTNTGELFF. Filled out from reference TRBV2 and TRBJ2-2, the complete variable domain reads EPEVTQTPSHQVTQMGQEVILRCVPISNHLYFYWYRQILGQKVEFLVSFYNNEISEKSEIFDDQFSVERPDGSNFTLKIRSTKLEDSAMYFCASEGPAGTNTGELFFGEGSRLTVL.

This chain uses TRBV20-1 with TRBJ2-1, with D possibly called TRBD1 or TRBD2 (5 bases each). Deletions cut 0 bases from V and 0 bases from J, with 15 bases between. The CDR3 consists of 17 residues. CDR1 DFQATT and CDR2 SNEGSKA come from the germline V gene (reference sequence). As DNA, the CDR3 is TGCAGTGCTAGAGAGAGAGAGAGGGGCAGCTCCTACAATGAGCAGTTCTTC. Protein: CSARERERGSSYNEQFF.

This clonotype was counted a few times. The chain recombines TRBV7-9 with TRBJ1-4, with D possibly being TRBD1 (5 bases). V lost 8 bases to trimming and J lost 5 bases, with 15 bases between them. Germline V CDR1 and CDR2: SEHNR, FQNEAQ (reference sequence). CDR3 size: 14 residues. CDR3 loop: CASRRGRENEKLFF. CDR3 DNA: TGTGCCAGCCGCCGGGGGAGAGAGAATGAAAAACTGTTTTTT.

In this sample, this clonotype turned up a few times. This sequence joins TRBV7-2 and TRBJ1-5; D is undetermined. The V gene lost 5 bases and the J gene lost 7 bases, with 15 bases spanning the gap. Per germline, CDR1 SGHTA and CDR2 FQGNSA. The CDR3 covers 14 residues. Written as DNA, the CDR3 is TGTGCCAGCAGCGGAGGAGTAAGGAACCAGCCCCAGCATTTT. Its translation is CASSGGVRNQPQHF.

This chain joins TRBV15 and TRBJ1-1, with D possibly TRBD1 on 5 matching bases. Trimming removed 0 bases from V and 5 bases from J, with 16 bases in between. The CDR3 has 16 residues. Germline CDR1 LNHNV, CDR2 YYDKDF (reference sequence). The CDR3 DNA is TGTGCCACCAGCAGAGATAGGGGCGAGGTCCTGACTGAAGCTTTCTTT. This gives the protein CATSRDRGEVLTEAFF.

This sequence joins TRBV27 and TRBJ2-7, with D perhaps matching TRBD1 (6 bases). Germline V gene data show CDR1 as MNHEY and CDR2 as SMNVEV (reference sequence). V shed 2 bases and J shed 4 bases, with 9 bases lying between them. The CDR3 spans 13 residues. CDR3 sequence: CASSLRTAYEQYF. The CDR3, as DNA: TGTGCCAGCAGTTTAAGGACAGCATACGAGCAGTACTTC.

The gene calls are TRBV6-2 or TRBV6-3 and TRBJ2-7; TRBD2 aligns across 9 bases. This CDR3 contains 15 residues. Trimming at V came to 4 bases and at J to 6 bases, leaving 10 bases not matched to a gene. Per germline, CDR1 MNHEY and CDR2 SVGEGT. CDR3 coding DNA: TGTGCCAGCAGTTGGCAGAGAGCGGGAGGTGGCGAGCAGTACTTC. It is translated as CASSWQRAGGGEQYF.

This clonotype was found a few times. The chain is built from TRBV5-5 and TRBJ2-1; D uncertain. V lost 4 bases to trimming and J lost 14 bases, with 13 bases between them. Germline lookup yields CDR1 SGHKS and CDR2 YYEKEE (reference sequence). This CDR3 has 11 residues. The CDR3 protein is CASSLSFYEFF. The CDR3, as DNA: TGTGCCAGCAGCCTTTCTTTTTACGAGTTCTTC. Full variable domain (outside the CDR3, taken from reference TRBV5-5 and TRBJ2-1): DAGVTQSPTHLIKTRGQQVTLRCSPISGHKSVSWYQQVLGQGPQFIFQYYEKEERGRGNFPDRFSARQFPNYSSELNVNALLLGDSALYLCASSLSFYEFFGPGTRLTVL.

V usage is TRBV6-5 and J usage is TRBJ1-1, with D perhaps matching TRBD1 (6 bases). V was cut by 2 bases and J by 1 base, with 11 bases left in between. This CDR3 has 15 amino acids. Germline CDR1 reads MNHEY; CDR2 reads SVGAGI. Written as DNA, the CDR3 is TGTGCCAGCAGTTACACTTCACAGGGGAACACTGAAGCTTTCTTT. Residues: CASSYTSQGNTEAFF.

The chain employs TRBV5-1 and TRBJ2-7; 9 positions match TRBD1. This CDR3 comprises 15 residues. The junction had 8 bases not matched to a gene; V was cut back by 0 bases and J by 7 bases. Germline V CDR1 and CDR2: SGHRS, YFSETQ. The CDR3 DNA is TGCGCCAGCAGCTTGGCCGGGACAGGGTTTTCTGAGCAGTACTTC. This gives the protein CASSLAGTGFSEQYF.

V is TRBV20-1 and J is TRBJ1-2; D is ambiguous. The germline CDR1 and CDR2 sequences are DFQATT and SNEGSKA (reference sequence). The CDR3 sequence is 12 residues long. Trimming stripped 2 bases from V and 5 bases from J, with 9 bases between. The CDR3 bases are TGCAGTGCTAGAAAGGCGGATTATGGCTACACCTTC. Translation gives CSARKADYGYTF.

The gene calls are TRBV4-1 and TRBJ1-2; D not certain. This CDR3 has 15 residues. Between the trimmed V and J ends, which lost 0 bases and 8 bases, there was a span of 16 bases. In germline, CDR1 is MGHRA, CDR2 YSYEKL. CDR3 nucleotides: TGCGCCAGCAGCCAAGATAATTCGTTAGGGAGGGGCTACACCTTC. This sequence encodes CASSQDNSLGRGYTF.

This chain uses TRBV7-2 with TRBJ2-3; no clear D. There are 16 residues in the CDR3. Germline lookup yields CDR1 SGHTA and CDR2 FQGNSA. Trimming pared 3 bases from V and 2 bases from J, leaving 15 bases between. This chain's CDR3 is CASSFFHRPDTDTQYF. CDR3 sequence (DNA): TGTGCCAGCAGCTTTTTCCATCGCCCTGACACAGATACGCAGTATTTT.

This clonotype was counted ten times or more. The chain is built from TRBV3-1 and TRBJ1-6; 7 positions agree with TRBD1. After removal of 3 bases from V and 5 bases from J, the junction contained 1 base not matched to a gene. CDR3 size: 14 residues. Germline assignment: CDR1 LGHDT and CDR2 YNNKEL (reference sequence). As DNA, the CDR3 is TGTGCCAGCAGCCACGGGACAGATAATTCACCCCTCCACTTT. Amino acid sequence: CASSHGTDNSPLHF. The whole variable domain, remainder taken from reference TRBV3-1 and TRBJ1-6, is DTAVSQTPKYLVTQMGNDKSIKCEQNLGHDTMYWYKQDSKKFLKIMFSYNNKELIINETVPNRFSPKSPDKAHLNLHINSLELGDSAVYFCASSHGTDNSPLHFGNGTRLTVT.

The chain carries TRBV7-9 and TRBJ2-7; 8 positions agree with TRBD2. V was pared by 3 bases and J by 3 bases, with 10 bases of the junction left unmatched. The length of the CDR3 is 16 residues. Germline V gives CDR1 SEHNR, CDR2 FQNEAQ (reference sequence). CDR3 sequence reads: CASSFSVTSGFYEQYF. The CDR3 DNA sequence: TGTGCCAGCAGCTTTTCGGTAACTAGCGGATTCTACGAGCAGTACTTC. The whole variable domain, filled in from reference TRBV7-9 and TRBJ2-7, reads DTGVSQNPRHKITKRGQNVTFRCDPISEHNRLYWYRQTLGQGPEFLTYFQNEAQLEKSRLLSDRFSAERPKGSFSTLEIQRTEQGDSAMYLCASSFSVTSGFYEQYFGPGTRLTVT.

J is TRBJ2-7 and V is TRBV5-1; possibly TRBD1 for D (6 bases). The V end was cut by 2 bases, the J end by 6 bases, with 12 bases between. CDR3 length: 13 residues. The germline CDR1 and CDR2 sequences are SGHRS and YFSETQ. CDR3 amino acids: CASSFSLGGEQYF. The CDR3 DNA follows: TGCGCCAGCAGCTTCTCCCTAGGGGGCGAGCAGTACTTC.